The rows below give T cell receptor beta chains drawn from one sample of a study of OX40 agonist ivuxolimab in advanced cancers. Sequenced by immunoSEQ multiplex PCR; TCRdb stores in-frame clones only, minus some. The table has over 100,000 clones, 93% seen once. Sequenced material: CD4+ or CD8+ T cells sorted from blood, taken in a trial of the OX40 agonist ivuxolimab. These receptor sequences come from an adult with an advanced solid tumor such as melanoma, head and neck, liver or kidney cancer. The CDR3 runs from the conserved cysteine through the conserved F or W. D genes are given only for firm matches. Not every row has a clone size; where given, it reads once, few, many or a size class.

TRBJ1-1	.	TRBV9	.	CASSVRGLSEAFF	TGTGCCAGCAGCGTACGGGGGCTGTCTGAAGCTTTCTTT
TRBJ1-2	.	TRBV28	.	CASSPRSYGYTF	TGTGCCAGCAGCCCCAGGTCCTATGGCTACACCTTC
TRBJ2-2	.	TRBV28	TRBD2	CASSSPRSGSYTGELFF	TGTGCCAGCAGTTCCCCCCGGAGCGGGAGTTACACCGGGGAGCTGTTTTTT
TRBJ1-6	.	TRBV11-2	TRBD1	CASSWTGRGDSPLHF	TGTGCCAGCAGCTGGACAGGGAGAGGCGATTCACCCCTCCACTTT
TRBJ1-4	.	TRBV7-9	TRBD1	CASSVSWIGGGYNEKLFF	TGTGCCAGCAGCGTCTCTTGGATAGGGGGCGGCTATAATGAAAAACTGTTTTTT
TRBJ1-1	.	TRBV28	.	CASSLGHFTEAFF	TGTGCCAGCAGTTTGGGCCACTTCACTGAAGCTTTCTTT
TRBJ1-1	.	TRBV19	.	CASSGMRGTEAFF	TGTGCCAGTAGCGGGATGAGGGGCACTGAAGCTTTCTTT
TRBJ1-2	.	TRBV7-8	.	CASSLRGAGLNYGYTF	TGTGCCAGCAGCCTTAGGGGGGCAGGGTTGAACTATGGCTACACCTTC
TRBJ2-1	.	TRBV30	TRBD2	CAWSHGLAGSSRGRQFF	TGTGCCTGGAGTCATGGACTAGCGGGAAGCTCCCGGGGCCGTCAGTTCTTC
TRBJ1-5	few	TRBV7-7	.	CASSSPDGLRNQPQHF	TGTGCCAGCAGCTCCCCCGACGGTTTACGCAATCAGCCCCAGCATTTT
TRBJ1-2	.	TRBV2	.	CASSIGYGYTF	TGTGCCAGCAGCATTGGGTATGGCTACACCTTC
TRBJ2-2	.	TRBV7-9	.	CASSPRQVAGELFF	TGTGCCAGCAGCCCGAGACAGGTTGCCGGGGAGCTGTTTTTT
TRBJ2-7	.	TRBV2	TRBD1	CASSGQGAQYEQYF	TGTGCCAGCAGCGGACAGGGGGCGCAATACGAGCAGTACTTC
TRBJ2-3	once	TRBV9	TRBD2	CASSPSGLAGGRDTQYF	TGTGCCAGCAGCCCATCCGGACTAGCGGGGGGGCGAGATACGCAGTATTTT